These T cell receptor beta chains were read from a single sample in a study of identical twins. Each CDR3 protein gets one entry after TCRdb re-called the 5' RACE reads with MiXCR. The table records about 890,000 distinct CDR3 sequences, about 12% of them present only once. The data were also submitted as part of a second study, on yellow fever vaccine responses in identical twins.

Sequenced: PBMCs. These receptors originate from a woman between 18 and 29 years old in good health. CDR3s include the opening cysteine and the closing phenylalanine or tryptophan. Each record gives: D gene, V gene, CDR3 protein. The D gene is left open where the match is weak.

D gene: -; V gene: TRBV3-1; CDR3 protein: CASSQAPRGYEQYF
D gene: -; V gene: TRBV3-1; CDR3 protein: CASSQVHPPGVNTIYF
D gene: TRBD1; V gene: TRBV12-3/TRBV12-4; CDR3 protein: CASSLVIRGLGEQFF
D gene: -; V gene: TRBV5-1; CDR3 protein: CASSPGTITGATPTWYF
D gene: -; V gene: TRBV20-1; CDR3 protein: CSARRLGETQYF
D gene: TRBD1; V gene: TRBV7-9; CDR3 protein: CASSPQIQGSEQFF
D gene: -; V gene: TRBV2; CDR3 protein: CASVGQANYGYTF
D gene: -; V gene: TRBV28; CDR3 protein: CASSPRRASYEQYF
D gene: TRBD2; V gene: TRBV5-4; CDR3 protein: CASSLFDSGGAVEQFF
D gene: TRBD1; V gene: TRBV10-3; CDR3 protein: CAIKNVQGARTEAFF
D gene: -; V gene: TRBV20-1; CDR3 protein: CSARTGTTNEKLFF
D gene: -; V gene: TRBV14; CDR3 protein: CASSQEARTGKNIQYF
D gene: -; V gene: TRBV7-9; CDR3 protein: CASSQREAFF
D gene: TRBD2; V gene: TRBV7-8; CDR3 protein: CASSRTSGGTDTQYF
D gene: -; V gene: TRBV7-9; CDR3 protein: CANGPGGGNTGELFF
D gene: -; V gene: TRBV7-3; CDR3 protein: CASSLNGKVLSYF
D gene: TRBD1; V gene: TRBV12-3/TRBV12-4; CDR3 protein: CASSTGGVGGYTF
D gene: -; V gene: TRBV7-9; CDR3 protein: CAMGPGLSYNEQFF
D gene: TRBD1; V gene: TRBV5-6; CDR3 protein: CASSFQQGYTGELFF
D gene: -; V gene: TRBV29-1; CDR3 protein: CSVGAGSSNYGYTF
D gene: TRBD2; V gene: TRBV6-1; CDR3 protein: CASSGRLAPGELFF
D gene: TRBD2; V gene: TRBV5-1; CDR3 protein: CASGLAGVNYNEQFF
D gene: TRBD2; V gene: TRBV6-5; CDR3 protein: CASSYSWFGTSELNEQFF
D gene: -; V gene: TRBV12-3/TRBV12-4; CDR3 protein: CASIPGLGNQPQHF
D gene: -; V gene: TRBV12-3/TRBV12-4; CDR3 protein: CASSQKGSGIQYF
D gene: TRBD2; V gene: TRBV12-5; CDR3 protein: CASGNLELAGEAPYNEQFF
D gene: TRBD1; V gene: TRBV20-1; CDR3 protein: CSARDGDRFSYEQYF
D gene: TRBD1; V gene: TRBV29-1; CDR3 protein: CSVAVGQAGNEQFF
D gene: -; V gene: TRBV11-2; CDR3 protein: CASSLAREYLFF
D gene: -; V gene: TRBV4-1; CDR3 protein: CASSQDLISRGDEQFF
D gene: TRBD1; V gene: TRBV28; CDR3 protein: CASSFELPGQWGTDTQYF
D gene: TRBD1; V gene: TRBV10-3; CDR3 protein: CAISAFTGGTGDTEAFF
D gene: TRBD1; V gene: TRBV28; CDR3 protein: CASSSVRDRLSGNTIYF
D gene: -; V gene: TRBV15; CDR3 protein: CATSRRNTEAFF
D gene: TRBD1; V gene: TRBV6-2/TRBV6-3; CDR3 protein: CASLPSDRGFYEQYF
D gene: TRBD2; V gene: TRBV11-1; CDR3 protein: CASSLPSGGASVTDTQYF
D gene: -; V gene: TRBV12-3/TRBV12-4; CDR3 protein: CASSWAETQYF
D gene: -; V gene: TRBV5-1; CDR3 protein: CASRADSSGYTEAFF
D gene: TRBD1; V gene: TRBV6-1; CDR3 protein: CASIGQGFETQYF
D gene: TRBD1; V gene: TRBV12-3/TRBV12-4; CDR3 protein: CASRETGVTGELFF
D gene: TRBD1; V gene: TRBV20-1; CDR3 protein: CSASGTDVF
D gene: TRBD1; V gene: TRBV28; CDR3 protein: CASRPRLQGQPQHF
D gene: TRBD1; V gene: TRBV6-1; CDR3 protein: CASSRLTGSTGELFF
D gene: TRBD1; V gene: TRBV12-3/TRBV12-4; CDR3 protein: CASSRDRHFQETQYF
D gene: -; V gene: TRBV28; CDR3 protein: CASRGDGGMNYGYTF
D gene: TRBD2; V gene: TRBV11-1; CDR3 protein: CASSLPLAGGPSSTDTQYF
D gene: TRBD1; V gene: TRBV5-1; CDR3 protein: CASSSQDRGLETQYF